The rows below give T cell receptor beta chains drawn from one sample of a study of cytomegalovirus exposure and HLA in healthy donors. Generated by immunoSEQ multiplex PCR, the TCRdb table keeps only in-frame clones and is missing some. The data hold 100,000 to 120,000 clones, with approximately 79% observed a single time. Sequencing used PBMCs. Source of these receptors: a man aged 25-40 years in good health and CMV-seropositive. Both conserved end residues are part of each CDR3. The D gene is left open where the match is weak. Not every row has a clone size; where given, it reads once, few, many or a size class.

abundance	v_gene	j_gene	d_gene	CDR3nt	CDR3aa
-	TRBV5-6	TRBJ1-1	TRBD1	TGTGCCAGCAGCTGGGACAGGGGAACTGAAGCTTTCTTT	CASSWDRGTEAFF
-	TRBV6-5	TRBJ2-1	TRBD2	TGTGCCAGCAGTTCTGGGCGGGGGGGCCTCGGTGAGCAGTTCTTC	CASSSGRGGLGEQFF
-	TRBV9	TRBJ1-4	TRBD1	TGTGCCAGCAGCCCTGGGACAGCTGAAAAACTGTTTTTT	CASSPGTAEKLFF
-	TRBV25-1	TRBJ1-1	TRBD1	TGTGCCAGCAGGGTTAGGACAGGGGGCGCGAATGAAGCTTCCTTT	CASRVRTGGANEASF
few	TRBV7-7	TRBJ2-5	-	TGTGCTAGCAGCTTAGGGCCAGGGAGGCGAGAGACCCAGTACTTC	CASSLGPGRRETQYF
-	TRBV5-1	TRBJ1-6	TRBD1	TGCGCCAGCAGCTTGACAGGGGAATCACCCCTCCACTTT	CASSLTGESPLHF
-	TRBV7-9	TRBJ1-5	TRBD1	TGTGCCAGCAGCTTAGCCTCCGGCAGGGGGCGGCGGCAGCCCCAGCATTTT	CASSLASGRGRRQPQHF
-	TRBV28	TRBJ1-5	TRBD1	TGTGCCAGCAATGGACAGGGATTTTATCAGCCCCAGCATTTT	CASNGQGFYQPQHF
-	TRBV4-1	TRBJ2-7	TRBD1	TGCGCCAGCAGCCCGGGACAGGGGGTCAACTACGAGCAGTACTTC	CASSPGQGVNYEQYF
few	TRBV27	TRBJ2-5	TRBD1	TGTGCCAGCAGTTTATATGGTTGGGGACAGTGGGGGGAGACCCAGTACTTC	CASSLYGWGQWGETQYF
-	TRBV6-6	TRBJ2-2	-	TGTGCCAGCAGTGGATCGGGGAACACCGGGGAGCTGTTTTTT	CASSGSGNTGELFF
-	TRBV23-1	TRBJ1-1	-	TGCGCCAGCAGTCAAGGTCAGGGGTATGAAGCTTTCTTT	CASSQGQGYEAFF
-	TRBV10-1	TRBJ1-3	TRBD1	TGCGCCAGCAGCCCCGACAGGGCTGGAAACACCATATATTTT	CASSPDRAGNTIYF
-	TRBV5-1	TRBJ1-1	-	TGCGCCAGCAGCGCACCCAAACAGGGCGTGAACACTGAAGCTTTCTTT	CASSAPKQGVNTEAFF
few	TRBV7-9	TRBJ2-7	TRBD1	TGTGCCAGCAGCCAATCCCGGGACAGGGACCGGCAGTACTTC	CASSQSRDRDRQYF
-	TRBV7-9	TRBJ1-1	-	TGTGCCAGCAGCGGGAGCACTGAAGCTTTCTTT	CASSGSTEAFF
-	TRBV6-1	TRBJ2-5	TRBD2	TGTGCCAGCAGTGAAGAAGCGGGGGGGCCAGAGACCCAGTACTTC	CASSEEAGGPETQYF
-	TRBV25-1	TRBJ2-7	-	TGTGCCAGCAATCCGACAGGATCCTACGAGCAGTACTTC	CASNPTGSYEQYF
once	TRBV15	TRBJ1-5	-	TGTGCCACCAGCAGACAGGGTTATAGCAATCAGCCCCAGCATTTT	CATSRQGYSNQPQHF
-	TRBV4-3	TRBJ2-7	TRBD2	TGCGCCAGCAGCCAAGATACGGGCCGGCGGCTAGCGGGGTGGGAGCAGTACTTC	CASSQDTGRRLAGWEQYF
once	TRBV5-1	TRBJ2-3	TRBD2	TGCGCCAGCAGCTTGGGGGCTAGCGGGGGCACAGATACGCAGTATTTT	CASSLGASGGTDTQYF
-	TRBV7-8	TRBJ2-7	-	TGTGCCAGCAGCACCCCGCGAGGAATCTACGAGCAGTACTTC	CASSTPRGIYEQYF
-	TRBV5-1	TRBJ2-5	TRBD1	TGCGCCAGCAGCTCCGGGACAGGGGGCCCAGAGACCCAGTACTTC	CASSSGTGGPETQYF
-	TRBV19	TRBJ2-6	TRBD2	TGTGCCAGTAAGGTACCCGGGGGGGACTCTGGGGCCAACGTCCTGACTTTC	CASKVPGGDSGANVLTF
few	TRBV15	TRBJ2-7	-	TGTGCCACCAGCAGGGGAGGGGGGGCAGGATCCTACGAGCAGTACTTC	CATSRGGGAGSYEQYF
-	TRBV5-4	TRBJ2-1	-	TGTGCCAGCAGCCAAGACAGTGGGTACAATGAGCAGTTCTTC	CASSQDSGYNEQFF
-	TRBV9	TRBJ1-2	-	TGTGCCAGCACCCCGCCAGGTTCTAACTATGGCTACACCTTC	CASTPPGSNYGYTF
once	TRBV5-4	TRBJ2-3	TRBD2	TGTGCCAGCAGCGTGAGACTAGCGGGGGGGAGCACAGATACGCAGTATTTT	CASSVRLAGGSTDTQYF
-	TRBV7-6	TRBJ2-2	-	TGTGCCAGCAGCCCAAGTCCCAGCGGGGAGCTGTTTTTT	CASSPSPSGELFF
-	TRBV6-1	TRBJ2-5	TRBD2	TGTGCCAGCAGTGCCCTAGCGGGGGGATCCGGGAGGGAGACCCAGTACTTC	CASSALAGGSGRETQYF
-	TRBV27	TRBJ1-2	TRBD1	TGTGCCAGCAGAACCGGGACAGGGGCCGCCATCTATGGCTACACCTTC	CASRTGTGAAIYGYTF
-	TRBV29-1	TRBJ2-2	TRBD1	TGCAGCGTTGAAATAGGACAGGGTACCACCGGGGAGCTGTTTTTT	CSVEIGQGTTGELFF
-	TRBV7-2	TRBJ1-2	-	TGTGCCAGCAGCTTAATGGAAGGAGTTGGGGGCTACACCTTC	CASSLMEGVGGYTF
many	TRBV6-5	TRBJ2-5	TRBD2	TGTGCCAGCAGTTCAGGACTAGCGGGGAGTTTAGAGACCCAGTACTTC	CASSSGLAGSLETQYF
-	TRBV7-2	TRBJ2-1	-	TGTGCCAGCAGCTTAGCCAGGGTAGCCAATGAGCAGTTCTTC	CASSLARVANEQFF
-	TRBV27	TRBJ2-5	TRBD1	TGTGCCAGCAGTACCGGGACAGGGGGTGTAGAGACCCAGTACTTC	CASSTGTGGVETQYF
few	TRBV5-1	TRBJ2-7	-	TGCGCCAGCAGCTTGATTATGCGGCCCGAGAGCTCCTACGAGCAGTACTTC	CASSLIMRPESSYEQYF
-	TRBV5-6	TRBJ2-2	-	TGTGCCAGCAGCTTCCAGGGGAGGGACACCGGGGAGCTGTTTTTT	CASSFQGRDTGELFF
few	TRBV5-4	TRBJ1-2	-	TGTGCCAGCAGCTTGGTTACAGGGCAGTCACGAGGCTACACCTTC	CASSLVTGQSRGYTF
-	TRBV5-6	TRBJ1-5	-	TGTGCCAGCAGCTTTTCGGGGGGTCAGCCCCAGCATTTT	CASSFSGGQPQHF
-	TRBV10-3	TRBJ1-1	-	TGTGCCATCGGAACAGGGCCTTCGAACACTGAAGCTTTCTTT	CAIGTGPSNTEAFF
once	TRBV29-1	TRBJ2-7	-	TGCAGCGTTGCTGAAGCCTACGAGCAGTACTTC	CSVAEAYEQYF
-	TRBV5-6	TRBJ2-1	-	TGTGCCAGCAGCTTGCTTGACAGTCAATACTACAATGAGCAGTTCTTC	CASSLLDSQYYNEQFF
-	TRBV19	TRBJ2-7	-	TGTGCCAGTAGTGCGGCACAGGGCTCCTACGAGCAGTACTTC	CASSAAQGSYEQYF
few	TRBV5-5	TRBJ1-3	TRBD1	TGTGCCAGCAGTCGAGGACAGGGCCCTCGTGGAAACACCATATATTTT	CASSRGQGPRGNTIYF
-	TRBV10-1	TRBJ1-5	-	TGCGCCAGCCGTTTGTATAGCAATCAGCCCCAGCATTTT	CASRLYSNQPQHF
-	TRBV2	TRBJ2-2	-	TGTGCCACCAACCCCAGGGCGGGGACCGGGGAGCTGTTTTTT	CATNPRAGTGELFF
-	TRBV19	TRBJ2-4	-	TGTGCCAGTACCCATGCTGGGACATCGCAGGGGCTTATAGCCAAAAACATTCAGTACTTC	CASTHAGTSQGLIAKNIQYF
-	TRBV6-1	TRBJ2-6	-	TGTGCCAGCAGTGCTACAGCTGGGGCCAACGTCCTGACTTTC	CASSATAGANVLTF
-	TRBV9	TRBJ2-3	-	TGTGCCAGCAGCGTAGCGGGGGTCCTCGTTCTGGGGAGCACAGATACGCAGTATTTT	CASSVAGVLVLGSTDTQYF